These T cell receptor beta chains were read from a single sample in a study of blood T cell repertoires in COVID-19. Assay: immunoSEQ multiplex PCR; the TCRdb copy retains only in-frame clones and omits some. The sample holds roughly 100,000 clones, roughly 85% seen once. The specimen sequenced was peripheral blood. These receptors were obtained from a man aged 45 to 65 in a cohort sampled during active COVID-19. The conserved cysteine and the conserved F or W are not part of the CDR3 here. Some rows mark clone size as missing; the rest say once, few, many or name a class of expanded clone.

size | J | V | length | CDR3
once | TRBJ2-7 | TRBV10-3 | 9 | AIGGGYEQY
. | TRBJ1-2 | TRBV28 | 10 | ASSAGSKGYT
. | TRBJ1-2 | TRBV2 | 12 | ASSGGRGSYGYT
. | TRBJ1-1 | TRBV4-1 | 13 | ASSQTGGGVTEAF
once | TRBJ2-4 | TRBV2 | 10 | ASSEYQGIQY
. | TRBJ1-2 | TRBV11-2 | 9 | ASSSGLVYT
. | TRBJ1-6 | TRBV6-6 | 12 | ASSYSGVESPLH
. | TRBJ2-3 | TRBV6-1 | 11 | ASSEADRDTQY
once | TRBJ2-7 | TRBV29-1 | 9 | SVDQGDEQY
few | TRBJ2-7 | TRBV7-9 | 10 | ASSLPGLEQY
. | TRBJ1-2 | TRBV7-9 | 11 | ASSLPGFNGYT
. | TRBJ2-7 | TRBV7-2 | 12 | ASIAGGPLNEQY
. | TRBJ2-3 | TRBV10-3 | 12 | AIRAGLGTDTQY
. | TRBJ2-1 | TRBV18 | 16 | ASSQVPGQGITSNEQF
. | TRBJ1-1 | TRBV7-9 | 9 | ASSQVSEAF
. | TRBJ1-2 | TRBV7-7 | 14 | ASSLGPWGRGRGYT
. | TRBJ1-1 | TRBV6-5 | 12 | ASRTTGIDTEAF
. | TRBJ2-2 | TRBV28 | 13 | ASKRSGGGSGELF
once | TRBJ2-1 | TRBV12-5 | 11 | ASALDRDNEQF
. | TRBJ1-2 | TRBV5-6 | 13 | ASSLDVTANYGYT
once | TRBJ2-7 | TRBV6-2/TRBV6-3 | 13 | ASSKGLAGFYEQY
. | TRBJ2-7 | TRBV3-1/TRBV3-2 | 12 | ASSHLRGSYEQY
. | TRBJ2-5 | TRBV18 | 13 | ASSPTGVLGETQY
. | TRBJ1-3 | TRBV5-4 | 14 | ASSLGQGEIGNTIY
. | TRBJ1-1 | TRBV11-2 | 10 | ASSHQGPEAF
once | TRBJ2-2 | TRBV5-1 | 17 | ASSLYLDRGRFDTGELF
. | TRBJ1-6 | TRBV18 | 13 | ASSPGRMNNSPLH
. | TRBJ1-5 | TRBV18 | 11 | ASSPASGQPQH
. | TRBJ2-3 | TRBV29-1 | 10 | SFTGGPDTQY
. | TRBJ2-4 | TRBV25-1 | 14 | ASSDGGVLAKNIQY
. | TRBJ2-7 | TRBV11-2 | 14 | ASSLVNQGSPYEQY
. | TRBJ2-2 | TRBV27 | 12 | ASTLTQFTGELF
. | TRBJ1-3 | TRBV4-1 | 15 | ASSPLRGKESGNTIY